The source of this T cell receptor beta chain is a study of shared clonotypes between healthy human individuals. With V trimmed by 2 bases and J by 7 bases, 4 bases remained unmatched. CDR3 length equals 14 residues. The germline V gene encodes CDR1 PRHDT and CDR2 FYEKMQ (reference sequence). Unsorted PBMC contributed 250 to 300 ng DNA, approximately 30,000 T cell genomes, to each replicate PCR. Sequencing used immunoSEQ multiplex PCR; TCRdb keeps in-frame clones, though not all of them. The sample has hundreds of thousands of clones, about 80% seen once; the top ten hold around 13%. V and J are TRBV13 and TRBJ2-1, with TRBD2 identical over 8 bases. Specimen: PBMCs. This TCR was recovered from a woman in her thirties or forties in good health. Some clones in this sample may be carry-over from other donors' samples. The CDR3 protein is CASSLYSGINEQFF. CDR3 DNA sequence: TGTGCCAGCAGCTTATATAGCGGGATAAATGAGCAGTTCTTC. The full variable domain, completed using reference TRBV13 and TRBJ2-1, is AAGVIQSPRHLIKEKRETATLKCYPIPRHDTVYWYQQGPGQDPQFLISFYEKMQSDKGSIPDRFSAQQFSDYHSELNMSSLELGDSALYFCASSLYSGINEQFFGPGTRLTVL.